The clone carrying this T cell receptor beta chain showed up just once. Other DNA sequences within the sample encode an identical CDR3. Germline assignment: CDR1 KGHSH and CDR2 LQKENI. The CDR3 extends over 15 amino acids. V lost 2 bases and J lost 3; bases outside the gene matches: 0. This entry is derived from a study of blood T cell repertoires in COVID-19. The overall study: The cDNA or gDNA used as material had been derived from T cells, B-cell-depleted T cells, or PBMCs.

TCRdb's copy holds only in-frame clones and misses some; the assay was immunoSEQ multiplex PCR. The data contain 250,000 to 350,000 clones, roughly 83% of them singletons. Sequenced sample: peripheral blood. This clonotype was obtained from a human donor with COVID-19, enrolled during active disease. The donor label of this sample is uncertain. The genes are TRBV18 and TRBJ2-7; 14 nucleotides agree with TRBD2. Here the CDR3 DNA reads TGTGCCAGCTCACCAGGGACTAGCGGGAGCTACGAGCAGTACTTC. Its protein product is CASSPGTSGSYEQYF.